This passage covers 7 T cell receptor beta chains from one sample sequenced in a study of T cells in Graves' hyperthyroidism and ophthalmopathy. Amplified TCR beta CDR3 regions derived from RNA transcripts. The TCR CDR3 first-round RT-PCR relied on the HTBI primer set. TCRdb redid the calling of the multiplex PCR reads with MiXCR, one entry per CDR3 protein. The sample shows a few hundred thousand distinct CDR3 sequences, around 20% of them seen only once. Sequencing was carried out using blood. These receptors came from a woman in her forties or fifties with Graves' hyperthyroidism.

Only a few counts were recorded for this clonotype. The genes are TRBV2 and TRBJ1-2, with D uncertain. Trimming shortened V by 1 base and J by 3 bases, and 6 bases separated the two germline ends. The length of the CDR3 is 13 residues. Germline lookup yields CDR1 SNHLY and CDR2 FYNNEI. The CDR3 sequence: CASSEDLDYGYTF. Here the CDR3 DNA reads TGTGCCAGCAGTGAAGACCTAGACTATGGCTACACCTTC.

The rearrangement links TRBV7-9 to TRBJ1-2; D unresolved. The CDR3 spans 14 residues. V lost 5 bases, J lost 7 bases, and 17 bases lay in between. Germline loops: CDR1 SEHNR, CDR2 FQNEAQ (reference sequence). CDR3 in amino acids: CASSQSGGGGGYTF. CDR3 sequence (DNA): TGTGCCAGCAGCCAATCGGGAGGCGGTGGTGGCTACACCTTC.

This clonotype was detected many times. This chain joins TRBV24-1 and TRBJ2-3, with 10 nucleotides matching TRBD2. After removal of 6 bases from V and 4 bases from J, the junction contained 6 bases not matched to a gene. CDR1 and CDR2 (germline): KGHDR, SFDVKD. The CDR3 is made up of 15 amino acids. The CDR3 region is CATSSLAGGSDTQYF. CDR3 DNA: TGTGCCACCAGTTCATTAGCGGGAGGCTCAGATACGCAGTATTTT.

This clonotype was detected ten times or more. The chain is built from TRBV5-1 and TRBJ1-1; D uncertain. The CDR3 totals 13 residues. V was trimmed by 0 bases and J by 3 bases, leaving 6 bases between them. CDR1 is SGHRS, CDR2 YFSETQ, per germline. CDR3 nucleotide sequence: TGCGCCAGCAGCTTGGTGGAGGACACTGAAGCTTTCTTT. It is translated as CASSLVEDTEAFF.

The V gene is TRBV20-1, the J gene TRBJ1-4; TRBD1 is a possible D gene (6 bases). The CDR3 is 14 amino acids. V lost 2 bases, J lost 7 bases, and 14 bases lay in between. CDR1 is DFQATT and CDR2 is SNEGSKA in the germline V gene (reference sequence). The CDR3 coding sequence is TGCAGTGCTAGACCGGCGGACAGAGGTGAAAAACTGTTTTTT. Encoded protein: CSARPADRGEKLFF.

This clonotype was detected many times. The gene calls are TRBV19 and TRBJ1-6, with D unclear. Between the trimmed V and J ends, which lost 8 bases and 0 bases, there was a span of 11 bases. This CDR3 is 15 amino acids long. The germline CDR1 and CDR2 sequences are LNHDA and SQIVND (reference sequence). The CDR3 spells CASRGSHSYNSPLHF. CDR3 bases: TGTGCCAGTCGAGGCAGCCACTCCTATAATTCACCCCTCCACTTT.

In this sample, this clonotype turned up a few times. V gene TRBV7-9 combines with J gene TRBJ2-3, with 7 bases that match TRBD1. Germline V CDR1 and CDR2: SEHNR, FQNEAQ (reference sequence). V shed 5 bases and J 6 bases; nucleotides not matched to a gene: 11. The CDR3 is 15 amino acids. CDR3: CASSLGTDAADTQYF. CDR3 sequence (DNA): TGTGCCAGCAGCCTAGGGACAGACGCGGCGGATACGCAGTATTTT.